The source of this TCR beta chain is a study of T cell responses to AZD1222 COVID-19 vaccine. Trimming stripped 2 bases from V and 4 bases from J, with 6 bases between. Germline values: CDR1 GTSNPN, CDR2 SVGIG (reference sequence). The CDR3 runs 11 residues. As regards this clone: Its antigen is currently unknown.

Using immunoSEQ multiplex PCR, the repertoire was profiled, and TCRdb retains in-frame clones only, with some absent. The repertoire holds about 120,000 clones, with 90% to 95% as singletons. Study outcomes and limitations: Vaccine-associated CD4 TCRs spanned spike, dominant at 160-218 and 743-854. The study reported that nearly half of spike-specific TCRs target unmutated variant regions.

The material was peripheral blood, obtained on day 0 of AZD1222 vaccination. This sequence joins TRBV30 and TRBJ2-7, with D hard to call. The TCR sequence derives from an adult in good health. The CDR3 is CAWSKRYEQYF. CDR3 nucleotide sequence: TGTGCCTGGAGTAAGAGATACGAGCAGTACTTC.